The clone carrying this T cell receptor (beta chain) was observed a single time. Antigen unknown. V lost 6 bases and J lost 4; bases outside the gene matches: 10. Germline CDR1 LGHNA, CDR2 YSLEER. The CDR3 loop spans 15 amino acids. The sample belongs to a study of shared clonotypes between healthy human individuals. Study-wide context: The donor group consisted of a couple of women and three men, aged 18 to 49. Plates per donor: three CD4 naive, three CD4 memory, two CD8 naive, one CD8 memory.

Naive CD8 cells, CD45RO-negative and positively selected for CCR7, excluded terminally differentiated effector memory CD45RA+ cells. The study's findings and limits: Clonotypes that were shared across a few donors made up around 5% of naive CD4 clonotypes.

Profiling relied on immunoSEQ multiplex PCR, and the TCRdb table lists in-frame clones only, not all of them. The profile shows about 1,900,000 clones, approximately 94% of them singletons. This TCR came from a man between 18 and 35 years old in good health. The rearrangement links TRBV4-3 to TRBJ2-3, with 7 bases fitting TRBD1. The sample was naive CD8+ T cells sorted from blood. DNA for the CDR3: TGCGCCAGCAGGAGGGACAGCGATAAACCAGATACGCAGTATTTT. Its translation is CASRRDSDKPDTQYF.